The rows below give T cell receptor beta chains drawn from one sample of a study of PD-1 blockade in classical Hodgkin lymphoma. TCRdb's copy holds only in-frame clones and misses some; the assay was immunoSEQ multiplex PCR. This table has 25,000 to 30,000 clones, roughly 70% appearing once. The source material was peripheral blood mononuclear cells (PBMCs), sampled before the second cycle of nivolumab. The receptors stem from a human donor with classical Hodgkin lymphoma. Each CDR3 is given with its conserved first and last residue. A D gene is named only where the DNA matches it firmly. Not all rows give a size; the values are once, few, many and, for expanded clones, a class.

NA	NA	TRBV27	TRBJ2-4	TGTGCCAGCAGTTTAAGATGGGGGGCCAAAAACATTCAGTACTTC	CASSLRWGAKNIQYF
NA	NA	TRBV5-4	TRBJ1-1	TGTGCCAGCAGCTTGATCGGAGGAGGTGAAGCTTTCTTT	CASSLIGGGEAFF
TRBD1	NA	TRBV4-1	TRBJ1-3	TGCGCCAGCAGCCAAGAAAGAGGGCAGGGGGTTACTGGAAACACCATATATTTT	CASSQERGQGVTGNTIYF
NA	NA	TRBV6-5	TRBJ1-1	TGTGCCAGCAGTCGGACCGGAGGGGAAGCTTTCTTT	CASSRTGGEAFF
NA	NA	TRBV2	TRBJ2-1	TGTGCCAGCAGTTCGCGTGGGAGCTCCTACAATGAGCAGTTCTTC	CASSSRGSSYNEQFF
TRBD1	NA	TRBV19	TRBJ1-6	TGTGCCAGTAGTTGGCTAGGGACAGCCGCGACTTCACCCCTCCACTTT	CASSWLGTAATSPLHF
NA	few	TRBV28	TRBJ1-5	TGTGCCAGCAGTTTTAGGACGGACAGTGGCAATCAGCCCCAGCATTTT	CASSFRTDSGNQPQHF
NA	NA	TRBV4-1	TRBJ1-2	TGCGCCAGCAGCCAAGGACAGTGGGGAGGAGGTGGCTACACCTTC	CASSQGQWGGGGYTF
NA	NA	TRBV6-5	TRBJ1-2	TGTGCCAGCAGTTACACGGACTATTCTAACTATGGCTACACCTTC	CASSYTDYSNYGYTF
TRBD1	NA	TRBV5-1	TRBJ1-5	TGCGCCAGCAGCTTTACAGGGGGCAATCAGCCCCAGCATTTT	CASSFTGGNQPQHF
TRBD2	once	TRBV4-1	TRBJ2-1	TGCGCCAGCAGCCCTCTCCAGGGGCTAGCGGGCTCCAATGAGCAGTTCTTC	CASSPLQGLAGSNEQFF
TRBD2	few	TRBV7-2	TRBJ2-7	TGTGCCAGCAGCCAGGGGACTAGAGGCGAGCAGTACTTC	CASSQGTRGEQYF
NA	NA	TRBV6-6	TRBJ1-2	TGTGCCAGCAGTCTATTATTACAGGATTTCTATGGCTACACCTTC	CASSLLLQDFYGYTF
TRBD1	NA	TRBV18	TRBJ1-4	TGTGCCAGCTCACCCGACGGACAGGGAGGGGAAAAACTGTTTTTT	CASSPDGQGGEKLFF
NA	NA	TRBV4-2	TRBJ2-7	TGTGCCAGCAGCAACTGGGAATTC	CASSNWEF
NA	NA	TRBV11-2	TRBJ2-1	TGTGCCAGCAGCCGACTCTACGGCGATGAGCAGTTCTTC	CASSRLYGDEQFF
NA	NA	TRBV7-2	TRBJ2-7	TGTGCCAGCAGCTTAGCTCCGGGTCACACCTACGAGCAGTACTTC	CASSLAPGHTYEQYF
NA	few	TRBV23-1	TRBJ1-1	TGCGCCAGCAGTCGAGGCACTGAAGCTTTCTTT	CASSRGTEAFF
NA	NA	TRBV7-2	TRBJ1-3	TGTGCCAGCAGTTCGACAAGATACTCTGGAAACACCATATATTTT	CASSSTRYSGNTIYF
TRBD1	NA	TRBV7-9	TRBJ1-4	TGTGCCAGCAGCTCCGGACAGGTTGCAACCAATGAAAAACTGTTTTTT	CASSSGQVATNEKLFF
NA	once	TRBV4-3	TRBJ1-4	TGCGCCAGCAGCCAAGATTTGACTTACAATGAAAAACTGTTTTTT	CASSQDLTYNEKLFF
TRBD2	NA	TRBV7-2	TRBJ2-2	TGTGCCAGCAGCTTACTAGCGGCTACCGGGGAGCTGTTTTTT	CASSLLAATGELFF
NA	once	TRBV7-2	TRBJ2-1	TGTGCCAGCAGCTTAGCCGGTCGAGTTGCAAACAATGAGCAGTTCTTC	CASSLAGRVANNEQFF
NA	NA	TRBV18	TRBJ2-7	TGTGCCAGCTCACCCGGGGACGGCTACGAGCAGTACTTC	CASSPGDGYEQYF
NA	NA	TRBV10-1	TRBJ2-3	TGCGCCAGCAGTGAGGGGTTGGGTGGCTATACGCAGTATTTT	CASSEGLGGYTQYF
NA	NA	TRBV6-6	TRBJ2-5	TGTGCCAGCAACCGCGGGCAGCCCCAAGAGACCCAGTACTTC	CASNRGQPQETQYF
NA	NA	TRBV7-8	TRBJ1-4	TGTGCCAGCAGTTTGCAGGGGAGATCGTACGAAAAACTGTTTTTT	CASSLQGRSYEKLFF
TRBD1	NA	TRBV5-1	TRBJ2-1	TGCGCCAGCAGCACGGGACAGGGAGGACATGCTGAGCAGTTCTTC	CASSTGQGGHAEQFF
NA	many	TRBV21-1	TRBJ1-1	TGTGCCAGCAGCACCGGACAGGGGCTCGGGAACACTGAAGCTTTCTTT	CASSTGQGLGNTEAFF
NA	many	TRBV6-5	TRBJ2-2	TGTGCCAGCAGGGCTTCTTACACCACCGGGGAGCTGTTTTTT	CASRASYTTGELFF
TRBD2	NA	TRBV5-4	TRBJ2-3	TGTGCCAGCAGGCTTGGACTAGCGATAACAGATACGCAGTATTTT	CASRLGLAITDTQYF
NA	NA	TRBV6-5	TRBJ1-1	TGTGCCAGCAACCCCCCGACAGGTTTTACTGAAGCTTTCTTT	CASNPPTGFTEAFF
NA	NA	TRBV7-4	TRBJ2-1	TGTGCCAGCAGCTTAGGGTCCACTGGAAGGGAGCAGTTCTTC	CASSLGSTGREQFF
NA	NA	TRBV7-9	TRBJ1-1	TGTGCCAGCAGCTTAGATGGCAGGGTGAACACTGAAGCTTTCTTT	CASSLDGRVNTEAFF
TRBD2	few	TRBV9	TRBJ2-1	TGTGCCAGCAGCGTAGGAGGCGGGGGAGGATATGAGCAGTTCTTC	CASSVGGGGGYEQFF
NA	few	TRBV6-5	TRBJ1-1	TGTGCCAGCAGTTTAGTCGTTAACACTGAAGCTTTCTTT	CASSLVVNTEAFF
NA	NA	TRBV28	TRBJ1-1	TGTGCCAGCAGAGTGAACACTGAAGCTTTCTTT	CASRVNTEAFF
TRBD2	medium-sized	TRBV29-1	TRBJ2-3	TGCAGCGTTGAACTAGCGGGAGTAACAGATACGCAGTATTTT	CSVELAGVTDTQYF
NA	few	TRBV27	TRBJ1-5	TGTGCCAGCAGTTCCCAAGATAGCAATCAGCCCCAGCATTTT	CASSSQDSNQPQHF
NA	NA	TRBV28	TRBJ2-7	TGTGCCAGCAGTTTGGTAGTATCTGGCGAGCAGTACTTC	CASSLVVSGEQYF
NA	many	TRBV7-8	TRBJ2-1	TGTGCCAGCAGCCCCCTACCCCCTGGTACAGGCGCATCTACCTACAATGAGCAGTTCTTC	CASSPLPPGTGASTYNEQFF
NA	NA	TRBV6-1	TRBJ2-1	TGTGCCAGCAGCCTCGCATCGGACACTCGCCGTGAGCAGTTCTTC	CASSLASDTRREQFF
NA	once	TRBV4-3	TRBJ1-1	TGCGCCAGCAGCCTCAACTTGGGGGAAATCCCCGAAGCTTTCTTT	CASSLNLGEIPEAFF
TRBD1	NA	TRBV29-1	TRBJ1-2	TGCAGCGTTTTCGGGACAGGGGACTATGGCTACACCTTC	CSVFGTGDYGYTF
NA	NA	TRBV4-3	TRBJ1-2	TGCGCCAGCAGCCAAGCTTCGCGGGACGGCTACACCTTC	CASSQASRDGYTF
NA	NA	TRBV19	TRBJ2-4	TGTGCCAGTAGTACGCTGACAGCAAACATTCAGTACTTC	CASSTLTANIQYF
NA	few	TRBV19	TRBJ1-1	TGTGCCAGTAGTTTGCGGGGGTTAGGAACTGAAGCTTTCTTT	CASSLRGLGTEAFF
TRBD1	NA	TRBV6-6	TRBJ1-2	TGTGCCAGCAGTTACACAGGACAGGGGTATGGCTACACCTTC	CASSYTGQGYGYTF
NA	NA	TRBV6-5	TRBJ2-1	TGTGCCAGCAGTTACATAACAGGGCGGTATGAGCAGTTCTTC	CASSYITGRYEQFF
TRBD1	NA	TRBV5-4	TRBJ1-1	TGTGCCAGCAGCTCCGCAGGGGGCACTGAAGCTTTCTTT	CASSSAGGTEAFF
NA	NA	TRBV6-5	TRBJ1-1	TGTGCCAGCAGTTACTACGGGGGGCTTGGGGACACTGAAGCTTTCTTT	CASSYYGGLGDTEAFF
NA	many	TRBV28	TRBJ1-2	TGTGCCACCTTATCAGAAGGCTACACCTTC	CATLSEGYTF
TRBD2	NA	TRBV9	TRBJ2-3	TGTGCCAGCTCCGACAAAGGGGAGGGAGCTGGGGATACGCAGTATTTT	CASSDKGEGAGDTQYF
TRBD2	NA	TRBV5-8	TRBJ2-7	TGTGCCAGCAGCCCCCCGGGGGGGCCCTACGAGCAGTACTTC	CASSPPGGPYEQYF
TRBD1	medium-sized	TRBV15	TRBJ2-1	TGTGCCACCAGCGACACAGAAAGACAGGGGCATGAGCAGTTCTTC	CATSDTERQGHEQFF